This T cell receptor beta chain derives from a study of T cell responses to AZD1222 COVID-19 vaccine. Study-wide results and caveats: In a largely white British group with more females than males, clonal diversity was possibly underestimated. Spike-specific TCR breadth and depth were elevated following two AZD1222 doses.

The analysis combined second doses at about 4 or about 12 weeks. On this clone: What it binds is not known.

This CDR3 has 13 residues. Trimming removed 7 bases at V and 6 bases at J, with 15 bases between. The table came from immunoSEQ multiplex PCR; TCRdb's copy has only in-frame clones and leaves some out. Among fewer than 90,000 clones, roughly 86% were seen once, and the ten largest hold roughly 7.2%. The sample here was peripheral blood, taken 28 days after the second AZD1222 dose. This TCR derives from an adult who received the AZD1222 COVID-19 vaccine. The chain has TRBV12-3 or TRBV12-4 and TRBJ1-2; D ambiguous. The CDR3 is CASTAGRYHGYTF. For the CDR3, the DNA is TGTGCCAGCACCGCGGGGAGATATCATGGCTACACCTTC.